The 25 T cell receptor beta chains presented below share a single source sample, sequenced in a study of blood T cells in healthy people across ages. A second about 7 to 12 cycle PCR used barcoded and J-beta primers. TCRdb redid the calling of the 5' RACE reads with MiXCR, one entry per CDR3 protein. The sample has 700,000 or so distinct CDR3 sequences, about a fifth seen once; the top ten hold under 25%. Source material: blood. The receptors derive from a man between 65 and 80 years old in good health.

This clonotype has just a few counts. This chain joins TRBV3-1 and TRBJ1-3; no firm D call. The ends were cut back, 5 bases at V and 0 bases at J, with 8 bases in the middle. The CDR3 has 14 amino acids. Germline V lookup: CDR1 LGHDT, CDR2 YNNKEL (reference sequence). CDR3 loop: CASSDILSGNTIYF. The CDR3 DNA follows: TGTGCCAGCAGCGACATTCTCTCTGGAAACACCATATATTTT. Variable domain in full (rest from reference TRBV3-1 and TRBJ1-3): DTAVSQTPKYLVTQMGNDKSIKCEQNLGHDTMYWYKQDSKKFLKIMFSYNNKELIINETVPNRFSPKSPDKAHLNLHINSLELGDSAVYFCASSDILSGNTIYFGEGSWLTVV.

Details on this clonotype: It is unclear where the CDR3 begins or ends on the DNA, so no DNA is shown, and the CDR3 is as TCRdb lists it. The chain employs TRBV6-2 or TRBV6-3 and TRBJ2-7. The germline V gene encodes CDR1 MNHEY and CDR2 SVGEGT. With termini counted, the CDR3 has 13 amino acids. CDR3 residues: CASSTSAIHEQYV.

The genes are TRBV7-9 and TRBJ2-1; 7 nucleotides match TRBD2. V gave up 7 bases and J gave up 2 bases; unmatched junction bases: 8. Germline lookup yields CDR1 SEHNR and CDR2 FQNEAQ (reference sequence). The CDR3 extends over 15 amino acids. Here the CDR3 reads CASTMRLAAYNEQFF. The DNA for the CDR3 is TGTGCCAGCACCATGAGGCTAGCGGCCTACAATGAGCAGTTCTTC.

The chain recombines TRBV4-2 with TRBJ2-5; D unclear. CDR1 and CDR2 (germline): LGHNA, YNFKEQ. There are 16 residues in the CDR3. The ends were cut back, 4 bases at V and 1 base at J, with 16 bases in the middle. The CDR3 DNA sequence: TGTGCCAGCAGCCGTAGTTCCTCTCGGCGCCAAGAGACCCAGTACTTC. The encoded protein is CASSRSSSRRQETQYF.

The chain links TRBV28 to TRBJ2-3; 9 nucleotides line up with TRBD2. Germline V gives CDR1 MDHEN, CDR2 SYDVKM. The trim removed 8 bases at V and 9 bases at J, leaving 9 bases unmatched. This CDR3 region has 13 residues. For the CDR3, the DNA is TGTGCCAGCTCCGGCGGGAGGGCCGGAACGCAGTATTTT. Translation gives CASSGGRAGTQYF.

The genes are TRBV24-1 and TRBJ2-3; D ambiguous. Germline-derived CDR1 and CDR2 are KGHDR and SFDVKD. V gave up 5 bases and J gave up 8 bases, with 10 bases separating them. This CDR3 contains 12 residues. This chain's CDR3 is CATSGARRTQYF. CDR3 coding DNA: TGTGCCACCAGTGGCGCTAGGCGTACGCAGTATTTT.

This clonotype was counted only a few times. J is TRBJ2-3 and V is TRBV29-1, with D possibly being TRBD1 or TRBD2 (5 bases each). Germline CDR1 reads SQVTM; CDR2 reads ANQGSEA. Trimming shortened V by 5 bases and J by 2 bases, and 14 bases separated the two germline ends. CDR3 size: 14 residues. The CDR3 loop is CSVSQGAPTDTQYF. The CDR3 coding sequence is TGCAGCGTTTCTCAGGGAGCCCCCACAGATACGCAGTATTTT.

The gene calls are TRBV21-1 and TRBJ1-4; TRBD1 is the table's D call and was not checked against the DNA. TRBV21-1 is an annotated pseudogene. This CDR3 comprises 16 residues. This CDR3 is CASSRTGAATNEKLFF. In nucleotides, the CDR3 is TGTGCCAGCAGCCGGACGGGGGCAGCAACTAATGAAAAACTGTTTTTT.

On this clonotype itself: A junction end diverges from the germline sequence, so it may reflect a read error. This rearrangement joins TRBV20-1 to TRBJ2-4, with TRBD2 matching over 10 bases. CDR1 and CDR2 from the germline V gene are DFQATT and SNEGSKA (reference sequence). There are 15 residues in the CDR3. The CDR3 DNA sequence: TGCAGTGCGAGAGAATCTAGCGGGGGTTATAACATTCAGTACTTC. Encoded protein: CSARESSGGYNIQYF.

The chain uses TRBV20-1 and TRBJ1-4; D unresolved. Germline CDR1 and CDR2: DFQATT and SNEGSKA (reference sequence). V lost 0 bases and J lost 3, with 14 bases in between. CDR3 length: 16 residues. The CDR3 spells CSARDDLGRANEKLFF. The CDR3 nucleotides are TGCAGTGCTAGAGATGACTTGGGAAGGGCTAATGAAAAACTGTTTTTT.

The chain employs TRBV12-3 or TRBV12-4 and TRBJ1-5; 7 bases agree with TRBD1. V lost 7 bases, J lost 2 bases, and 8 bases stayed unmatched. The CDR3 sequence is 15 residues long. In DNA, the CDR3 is TGTGCCAGCAACAAGGACAGGTCGGGCAATCAGCCCCAGCATTTT. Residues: CASNKDRSGNQPQHF.

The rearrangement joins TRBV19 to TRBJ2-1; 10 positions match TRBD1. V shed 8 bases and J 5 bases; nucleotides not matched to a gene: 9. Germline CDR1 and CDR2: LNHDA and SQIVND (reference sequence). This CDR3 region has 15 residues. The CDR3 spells CASHRGTGDHNEQFF. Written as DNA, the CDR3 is TGTGCCAGTCATAGGGGGACAGGGGACCACAATGAGCAGTTCTTC. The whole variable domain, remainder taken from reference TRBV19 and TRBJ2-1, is DGGITQSPKYLFRKEGQNVTLSCEQNLNHDAMYWYRQDPGQGLRLIYYSQIVNDFQKGDIAEGYSVSREKKESFPLTVTSAQKNPTAFYLCASHRGTGDHNEQFFGPGTRLTVL.

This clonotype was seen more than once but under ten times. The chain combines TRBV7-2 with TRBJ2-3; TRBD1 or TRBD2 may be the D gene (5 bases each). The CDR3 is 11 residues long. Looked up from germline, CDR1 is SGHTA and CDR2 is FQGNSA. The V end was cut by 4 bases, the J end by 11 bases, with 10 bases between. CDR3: CASSSNGGQYF. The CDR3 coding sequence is TGTGCCAGCAGCTCTAATGGGGGGCAGTATTTT.

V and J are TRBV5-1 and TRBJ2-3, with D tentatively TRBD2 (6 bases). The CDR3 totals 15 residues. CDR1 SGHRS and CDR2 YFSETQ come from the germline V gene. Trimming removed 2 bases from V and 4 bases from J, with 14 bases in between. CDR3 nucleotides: TGCGCCAGCAGCTTAGTAACGGGAGAAGCAGATACGCAGTATTTT. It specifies CASSLVTGEADTQYF. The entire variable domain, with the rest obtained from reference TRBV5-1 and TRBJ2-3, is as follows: KAGVTQTPRYLIKTRGQQVTLSCSPISGHRSVSWYQQTPGQGLQFLFEYFSETQRNKGNFPGRFSGRQFSNSRSEMNVSTLELGDSALYLCASSLVTGEADTQYFGPGTRLTVL.

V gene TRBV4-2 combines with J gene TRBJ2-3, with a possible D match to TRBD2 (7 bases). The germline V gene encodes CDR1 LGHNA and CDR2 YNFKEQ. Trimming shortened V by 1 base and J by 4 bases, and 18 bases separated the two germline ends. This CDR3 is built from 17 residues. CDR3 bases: TGTGCCAGCAGCCAAGCCGTGGGAGGGGGGGCAGCAGATACGCAGTATTTT. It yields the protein CASSQAVGGGAADTQYF.

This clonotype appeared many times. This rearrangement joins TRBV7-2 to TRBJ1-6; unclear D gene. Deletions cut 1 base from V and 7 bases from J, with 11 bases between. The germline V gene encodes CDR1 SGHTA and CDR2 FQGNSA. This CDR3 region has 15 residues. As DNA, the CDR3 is TGTGCCAGCAGCTTAGTCCGGGCTCTGAATTCACCCCTCCACTTT. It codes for CASSLVRALNSPLHF.

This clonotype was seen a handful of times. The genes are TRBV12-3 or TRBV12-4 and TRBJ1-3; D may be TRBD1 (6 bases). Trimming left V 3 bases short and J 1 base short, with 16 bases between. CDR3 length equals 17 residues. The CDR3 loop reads CASSFGGGGGSGNTIYF. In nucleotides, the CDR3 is TGTGCCAGCAGTTTTGGTGGGGGCGGGGGGTCTGGAAACACCATATATTTT.

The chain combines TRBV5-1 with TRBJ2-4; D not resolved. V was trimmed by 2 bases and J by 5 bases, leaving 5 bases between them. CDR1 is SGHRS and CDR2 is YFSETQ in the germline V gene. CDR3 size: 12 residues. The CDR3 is CASSFDQNIQYF. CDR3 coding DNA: TGCGCCAGCAGCTTCGACCAAAACATTCAGTACTTC.

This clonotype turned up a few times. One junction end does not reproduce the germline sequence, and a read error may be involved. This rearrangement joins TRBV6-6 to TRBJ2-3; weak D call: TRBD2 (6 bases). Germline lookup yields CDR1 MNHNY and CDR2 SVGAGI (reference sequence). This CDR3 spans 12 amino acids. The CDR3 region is CASSSGPGGWDF. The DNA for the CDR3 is TGTGCCAGCAGTTCAGGCCCCGGAGGGTGGGATTTT.

The CDR3 reads CASSQARGVDGELFF. The CDR3, as DNA: TGCGCCAGCAGCCAAGCGCGGGGGGTTGACGGGGAGCTGTTTTTT. The chain recombines TRBV4-1 with TRBJ2-2, with 8 bases lining up with TRBD2. Germline values: CDR1 MGHRA, CDR2 YSYEKL. The V segment lost 1 base and the J segment 7 bases; nucleotides outside the gene matches: 5. CDR3 size: 15 residues.

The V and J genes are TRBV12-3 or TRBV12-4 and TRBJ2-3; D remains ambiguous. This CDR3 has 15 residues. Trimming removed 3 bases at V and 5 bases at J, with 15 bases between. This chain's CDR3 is CASSLGDSQVDTQYF. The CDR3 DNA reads TGTGCCAGCAGTTTGGGCGACTCTCAGGTAGATACGCAGTATTTT.

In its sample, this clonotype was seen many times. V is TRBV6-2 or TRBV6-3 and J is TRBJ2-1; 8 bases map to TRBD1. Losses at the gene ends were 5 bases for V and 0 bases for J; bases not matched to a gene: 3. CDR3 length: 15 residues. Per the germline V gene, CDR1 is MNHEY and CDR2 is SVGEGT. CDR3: CASSLTGASYNEQFF. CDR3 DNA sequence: TGTGCCAGCAGTCTGACAGGGGCCTCCTACAATGAGCAGTTCTTC.

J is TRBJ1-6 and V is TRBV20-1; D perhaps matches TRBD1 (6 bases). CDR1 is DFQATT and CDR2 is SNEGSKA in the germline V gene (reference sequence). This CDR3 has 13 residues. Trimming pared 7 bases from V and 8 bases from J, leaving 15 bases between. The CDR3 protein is CSGSRDKDSPLHF. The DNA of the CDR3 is TGCAGTGGATCCAGGGACAAAGATTCACCCCTCCACTTT.

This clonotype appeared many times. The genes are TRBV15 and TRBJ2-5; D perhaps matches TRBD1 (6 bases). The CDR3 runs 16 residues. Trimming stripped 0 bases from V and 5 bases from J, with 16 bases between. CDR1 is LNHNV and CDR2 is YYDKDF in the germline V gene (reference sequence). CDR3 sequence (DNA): TGTGCCACCAGCAGAGAAAGGGACACGACACGGGAGACCCAGTACTTC. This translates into CATSRERDTTRETQYF.

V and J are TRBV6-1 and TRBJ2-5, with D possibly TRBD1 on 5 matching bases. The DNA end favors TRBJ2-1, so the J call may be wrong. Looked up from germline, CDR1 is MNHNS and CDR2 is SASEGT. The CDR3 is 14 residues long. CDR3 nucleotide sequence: TGTGCCAGCAGTGAAGCGCTTCAGGGCAGAGAGCAGTTCTTC. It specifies CASSEALQGREQFF.